This is a list of T cell receptor beta chains from one sample in a study of OX40 agonist ivuxolimab in advanced cancers. Only in-frame clones appear in the TCRdb table, and some are missing; sequencing was by immunoSEQ multiplex PCR. This sample yields 75,000 to 100,000 clones, of which around 84% are seen a single time; around 2% belongs to the top ten. Sequenced here: CD4+ or CD8+ T cells sorted from blood, sampled in a trial of the OX40 agonist ivuxolimab. The receptors stem from an adult with an advanced solid tumor such as melanoma, head and neck, liver or kidney cancer. CDR3s include the opening cysteine and the closing phenylalanine or tryptophan. Fields, in order: J gene, clone size, D gene, V gene, CDR3 DNA, CDR3 protein. D genes are given only for firm matches. The size entry is marked missing in some rows and otherwise reads once, few, many or a size class.

TRBJ2-5 | NA | NA | TRBV18 | TGTGCCAGCTCACCGGAACGAGAGACCCAGTACTTC | CASSPERETQYF
TRBJ2-1 | few | NA | TRBV19 | TGTGGGACGAGCTCCTACAATGAGCAGTTCTTC | CGTSSYNEQFF
TRBJ2-3 | NA | TRBD2 | TRBV5-8 | TGTGCCAGCCCCTCGGGACTAGCGGGAGGCACTAGCACAGATACGCAGTATTTT | CASPSGLAGGTSTDTQYF
TRBJ2-7 | NA | NA | TRBV5-1 | TGCGCCAGCAGCCCGGACAGCGGTTCGAGATACGAGCAGTACTTC | CASSPDSGSRYEQYF
TRBJ2-7 | NA | NA | TRBV28 | TGTGCCAGCAGTTTCCGCATAGGCAGTTTGACGCACGAGCAGTACTTC | CASSFRIGSLTHEQYF
TRBJ1-5 | NA | NA | TRBV25-1 | TGTGCCAGCAGTGCCTGGAATCAGCCCCAGCATTTT | CASSAWNQPQHF
TRBJ2-1 | NA | NA | TRBV6-6 | TGTGCCAGCAGTTACCCTGGCAATGAGCAGTTCTTC | CASSYPGNEQFF
TRBJ2-7 | NA | TRBD2 | TRBV5-1 | TGCGCCAGCAGCCCCGGACTAGCGGGAGCAACCCCCTGGTTCGAGCAGTACTTC | CASSPGLAGATPWFEQYF
TRBJ2-3 | NA | NA | TRBV5-1 | TGCGCCAGCAGCTTGGTGGGGAGGAGCACAGATACGCAGTATTTT | CASSLVGRSTDTQYF
TRBJ2-7 | NA | NA | TRBV19 | TGTGCCAGTAGTATAGTAGGTAGCGGAGAACGCCAGTACTTC | CASSIVGSGERQYF
TRBJ1-2 | NA | NA | TRBV19 | TGTGCCAGTACCCAGGACCCGAGTCCCCTCTCTAACTATGGCTACACCTTC | CASTQDPSPLSNYGYTF
TRBJ1-1 | NA | NA | TRBV6-5 | TGTGCCAGCAGTTACTCCGGCCGCCTTAACACTGAAGCTTTCTTT | CASSYSGRLNTEAFF
TRBJ2-3 | NA | TRBD2 | TRBV5-1 | TGCGCCAGCAGTTATTTGACTAGCGGGAGGGCCTTTTCGCCAGATACGCAGTATTTT | CASSYLTSGRAFSPDTQYF
TRBJ2-1 | once | TRBD2 | TRBV28 | TGTGCCAGCAGTCGGACTAGCGGGAGGAAAGTCTACAATGAGCAGTTCTTC | CASSRTSGRKVYNEQFF
TRBJ2-3 | NA | TRBD2 | TRBV5-1 | TGCGCCAGCAGCTTGTTGTCTAGCGGGAGCTCAGATACGCAGTATTTT | CASSLLSSGSSDTQYF
TRBJ2-7 | NA | NA | TRBV6-5 | TGTGCCAGCAGAGATAATCAGGGGGGGGCCTACGAGCAGCACTTC | CASRDNQGGAYEQHF
TRBJ2-5 | NA | TRBD2 | TRBV5-4 | TGTGCCAGCAGCTTCCCTGGACTAGCGGGAGGAGAGACCCAGTACTTC | CASSFPGLAGGETQYF
TRBJ2-1 | once | NA | TRBV6-5 | TGTGCCAGCAGTTACAGAGATGAGCAGTTCTTC | CASSYRDEQFF
TRBJ2-7 | NA | NA | TRBV18 | TGTGCCAGCTCACCGGGGCTCCGGTACGAGCAGTACTTC | CASSPGLRYEQYF
TRBJ2-1 | NA | TRBD2 | TRBV5-1 | TGCGCCAGCAGCTTGGAGCGGGAAGTTGATGAGCAGTTCTTC | CASSLEREVDEQFF
TRBJ2-1 | once | TRBD2 | TRBV5-4 | TGTGCCAGCAGCGCTCTAGCGGGAATGAACAATGAGCAGTTCTTC | CASSALAGMNNEQFF
TRBJ2-5 | NA | NA | TRBV30 | TGTGCCTGGAGTGTGCCGGGCGCGGGGACCCAGTACTTC | CAWSVPGAGTQYF
TRBJ2-3 | NA | TRBD2 | TRBV5-1 | TGCGCCAGCACTGAGCGGGAGGGCGGTACGCAGTATTTT | CASTEREGGTQYF
TRBJ1-3 | NA | NA | TRBV9 | TGTGCCAGCAGCGCCCAATGGATCTCTGGAAACACCATATATTTT | CASSAQWISGNTIYF
TRBJ1-1 | NA | TRBD1 | TRBV5-1 | TGCGCCAGCGCAGAACAGGGGGCGTCGGACACTGAAGCTTTCTTT | CASAEQGASDTEAFF
TRBJ2-7 | NA | TRBD1 | TRBV7-6 | TGTGCCAGCAGCCCAGACAGGGGTAGGGAGCAGTACTTC | CASSPDRGREQYF
TRBJ2-1 | NA | TRBD2 | TRBV29-1 | TGCAGCGTTGGGGGACTAGCGGGGACCAATGAGCAGTTCTTC | CSVGGLAGTNEQFF
TRBJ2-1 | NA | TRBD1 | TRBV10-1 | TGCGCCAGCAGTGGACAGGGGGATGAGCAGTTCTTC | CASSGQGDEQFF
TRBJ2-7 | NA | TRBD2 | TRBV10-2 | TGCGCCAGCACAGGCGCGGGAGGGCAGTACGAGCAGTACTTC | CASTGAGGQYEQYF
TRBJ2-7 | once | TRBD2 | TRBV4-2 | TGTGCCAGCAGCCGCCGGCTAGCGGGAGTGGAGAACGAGCAGTACTTC | CASSRRLAGVENEQYF
TRBJ2-3 | NA | NA | TRBV7-9 | TGTGCCAGCAGCCAGGGGGGGTCAGATACGCAGTATTTT | CASSQGGSDTQYF
TRBJ2-7 | NA | NA | TRBV6-6 | TGTGCCAGCAGTCCAGCCTCCTACGAGCAGTACTTC | CASSPASYEQYF
TRBJ2-2 | NA | TRBD1 | TRBV11-1 | TGTGCCAGCAGTCACGGACAGGGTGAGACCGGGGAGCTGTTTTTT | CASSHGQGETGELFF
TRBJ1-2 | NA | NA | TRBV11-3 | TGTGCCAGCAGCTTATCCGGCGGTAACTATGGCTACACCTTC | CASSLSGGNYGYTF
TRBJ2-7 | NA | NA | TRBV27 | TGTGCCAGCAGTTTAGCGTCCGAGCAGATCTCCTACGAGCAGTACTTC | CASSLASEQISYEQYF
TRBJ2-7 | NA | TRBD1 | TRBV18 | TGTGCCAGCTCACCTCTAGGGACAGGGATGGCCTACGAGCAGTACTTC | CASSPLGTGMAYEQYF
TRBJ2-2 | NA | TRBD2 | TRBV6-1 | TGTGCCAGCCCCGCGGGAGTGGGTGCCGGGGAGCTGTTTTTT | CASPAGVGAGELFF
TRBJ2-1 | NA | TRBD2 | TRBV11-2 | TGTGCCAGCAGCTTAGTCACTAGGACTAGCGGCACTGTAGAGCAGTTCTTC | CASSLVTRTSGTVEQFF
TRBJ2-3 | NA | NA | TRBV5-8 | TGTGCCAGCAGCCTCGGGTTTCTCGGGCGGGGGCAGTATTTT | CASSLGFLGRGQYF
TRBJ1-1 | once | NA | TRBV10-3 | TGTGCCATCAGTGCCAAGTGGAACACTGAAGCTTTCTTT | CAISAKWNTEAFF
TRBJ1-2 | NA | TRBD1 | TRBV30 | TGTGCCTGGAGTGTTCAGGGGGCTAACTATGGCTACACCTTC | CAWSVQGANYGYTF
TRBJ1-2 | NA | NA | TRBV28 | TGTGCCACGTTCTCGGCGGCTAACTATGGCTACACCTTC | CATFSAANYGYTF
TRBJ1-3 | many | NA | TRBV4-1 | TGCGCCAGCAGCCAAGATGAGGGCACGGGAAACACCATATATTTT | CASSQDEGTGNTIYF
TRBJ2-7 | NA | NA | TRBV19 | TGTGCCAGTAGTATGTGGAGGGAGCCTTGGGAGCAGTACTTC | CASSMWREPWEQYF
TRBJ2-1 | NA | NA | TRBV6-1 | TGTGCCAGCAGTGAAGGTCGGTGGGGGAACAATGAGCAGTTCTTC | CASSEGRWGNNEQFF
TRBJ2-1 | NA | NA | TRBV7-9 | TGTGCCAGCAGCTTAGCCTCTAATGAGCAGTTCTTC | CASSLASNEQFF
TRBJ2-7 | NA | NA | TRBV11-2 | TGTGCCAGCAGCTTAGGTTCAGGAGGCTCCTACGAGCAGTACTTC | CASSLGSGGSYEQYF
TRBJ2-3 | NA | TRBD2 | TRBV10-3 | TGTGCCATCGGGACTAGCGGGGCAGATACGCAGTATTTT | CAIGTSGADTQYF
TRBJ2-1 | NA | TRBD2 | TRBV5-1 | TGCGCCAGCACCACGAGCGGGAGTCCCTACAATGAGCAGTTCTTC | CASTTSGSPYNEQFF
TRBJ2-3 | few | NA | TRBV7-9 | TGTGCCAGCAGTCCACGCGGACCAGATACGCAGTATTTT | CASSPRGPDTQYF
TRBJ2-3 | NA | TRBD2 | TRBV6-5 | TGTGCCGCGGGCGGGAGCAGCACAGATACGCAGTATTTT | CAAGGSSTDTQYF